This T cell receptor beta chain was sequenced in a study of human T cells and chemical hapten exposure. Study details: Patch tests delivered 0.01% DPC to the upper back and were evaluated at 6 days. Study-level findings and limits: Sensitization with DPC brought no change to TCRs above 1 in 1000 in frequency. Relative to control repertoires, expanded TCRs gave rise to significantly more large CDR3 similarity clusters.

How the authors handled the data: Counting gave a median of about 89,000 TCRs per sample, with values ranging from roughly 20,000 to 700,000. TCRdb redid the calling of the RACE reads with MiXCR, one entry per CDR3 protein. TCRdb's processing, not the authors', yielded these V and J calls. Altogether about 350,000 distinct CDR3 sequences are present, around 6% being singletons, with the ten largest covering around 5.6%. This sample's time point: patch test 2, 6 weeks after DPC sensitization. Treatment here: therapeutic diphenylcyclopropenone sensitization with weekly scalp DPC. This clonotype showed up many times. The antigen remains unidentified. The receptor was derived from a woman aged 18-29 years with alopecia areata. Some clones in this sample may be carry-over from other donors' samples. Sequencing was performed on whole blood, taken in connection with sensitization to the hapten diphenylcyclopropenone (DPC).

The CDR3 DNA is TGTGCCAGCAGCTTAGGGGACAGGGTGACAGTAGGCTATGGCTACACCTTC. Translated, it gives CASSLGDRVTVGYGYTF. The V gene is TRBV7-8, the J gene TRBJ1-2, with 9 bases that match TRBD1. The CDR3 is 17 amino acids. Germline trimming cut 1 base from V and 4 bases from J; bases unmatched to any gene: 10. Germline V gene data show CDR1 as SGHVS and CDR2 as FQNEAQ.